This T cell receptor (beta chain) was documented in a study of OX40 agonist ivuxolimab in advanced cancers. Study overall: In three patients, partial responses were observed, one with hepatocellular carcinoma and two with cutaneous melanoma.

About this clone: The antigen is not known.

General study results and limits: Expanded peripheral T-cell antigen specificity went undetermined. Expanded clones were, on average, more numerous in CD8+ T cells than in CD4+.

Looked up from germline, CDR1 is MDHEN and CDR2 is SYDVKM. V lost 3 bases and J lost 2, with 14 bases in between. CDR3 length: 16 residues. TCRdb's copy holds only in-frame clones and misses some; the assay was immunoSEQ multiplex PCR. The sample lists just over 15,000 clones, about 60% occurring once. The TCR comes from an adult with an advanced solid tumor such as melanoma, head and neck, liver or kidney cancer. The sample consisted of CD4+ or CD8+ T cells sorted from blood, taken in a trial of the OX40 agonist ivuxolimab. This rearrangement joins TRBV28 to TRBJ2-1; D is possibly TRBD1 (6 bases). The CDR3 reads CASSFRTVLAYNEQFF. Written as DNA, the CDR3 is TGTGCCAGCAGTTTTAGGACAGTACTGGCCTACAATGAGCAGTTCTTC.